The clone carrying this T cell receptor beta chain appeared many times. What it binds is not known. One entry per CDR3 protein, called by TCRdb with MiXCR from the reads. Of about 490,000 distinct CDR3 sequences listed, approximately 10% are singletons. The sample comes from a study of T cell repertoires in cytomegalovirus infection. Looking at the study overall: Evidence of both CMV infection and a matching HLA type came from public TCR beta signatures. Findings of the study overall: What dominated the ex vivo response were HLA-C-restricted CMV-specific TCR beta clonotypes. Adding up the frequency of public TCR beta families identified people who carried CMV plus the relevant HLA.

Deletions cut 1 base from V and 10 bases from J, with 10 bases between. Looked up from germline, CDR1 is SGHVS and CDR2 is FNYEAQ. The CDR3 is 12 amino acids. This chain links TRBV7-6 with TRBJ1-2; no reliable D call. The specimen was PBMCs. The receptor was isolated from a human donor in good health (CMV status not recorded). Some clones in this sample may be carry-over from other donors' samples. The CDR3: CASSLVGQTYTF. The DNA for the CDR3 is TGTGCCAGCAGCTTAGTTGGCCAGACCTACACCTTC.